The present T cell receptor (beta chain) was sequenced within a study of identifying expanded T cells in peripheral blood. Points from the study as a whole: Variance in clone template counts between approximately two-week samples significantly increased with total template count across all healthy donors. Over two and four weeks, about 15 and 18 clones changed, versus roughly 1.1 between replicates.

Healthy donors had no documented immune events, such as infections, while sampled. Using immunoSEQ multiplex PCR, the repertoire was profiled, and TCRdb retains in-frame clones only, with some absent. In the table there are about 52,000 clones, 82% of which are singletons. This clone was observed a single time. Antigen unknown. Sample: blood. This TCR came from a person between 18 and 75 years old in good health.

CDR3 in amino acids: CSSSPPGQGFISGTEAFF. In DNA form, the CDR3 reads TGCAGCTCTTCTCCACCGGGACAGGGTTTTATTTCGGGCACTGAAGCTTTCTTT. This sequence joins TRBV29-1 and TRBJ1-1; 9 bases agree with TRBD1. With V trimmed by 8 bases and J by 4 bases, 23 bases remained unmatched. Germline V gene data show CDR1 as SQVTM and CDR2 as ANQGSEA. This CDR3 has 18 residues.